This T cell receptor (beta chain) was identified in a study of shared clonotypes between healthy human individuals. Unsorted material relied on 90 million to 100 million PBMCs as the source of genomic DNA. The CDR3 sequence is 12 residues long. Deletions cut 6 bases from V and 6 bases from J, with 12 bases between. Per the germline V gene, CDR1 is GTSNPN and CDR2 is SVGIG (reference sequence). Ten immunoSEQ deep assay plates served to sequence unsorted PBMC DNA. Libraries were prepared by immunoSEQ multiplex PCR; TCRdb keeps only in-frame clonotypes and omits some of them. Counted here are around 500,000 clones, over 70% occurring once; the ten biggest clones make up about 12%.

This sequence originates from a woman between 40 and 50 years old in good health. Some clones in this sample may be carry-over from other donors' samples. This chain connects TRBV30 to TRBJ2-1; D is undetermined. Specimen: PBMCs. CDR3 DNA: TGTGCCTGTACAGAGTGGGGCAATGAGCAGTTCTTC. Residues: CACTEWGNEQFF.